The clone carrying this T cell receptor beta chain rates as medium-sized. The sample originates from a study of blood T cell repertoires in COVID-19. As handled by the study authors: Nucleated cell counts were estimated from reference gene primer amplification. The protocol was immunoSEQ multiplex PCR, while the TCRdb copy is restricted to in-frame clones and leaves out a portion. The V and J calls and clone size are taken from that table; D and trimming were inferred from the DNA. The sample consists of around 17,000 clones, about 80% of them appearing once. This sequence was found in a woman in her 70s with active COVID-19. The sequenced sample was peripheral blood.

The CDR3 protein is CASSPSGGSSYEQYF. For the CDR3, the DNA is TGCGCCAGCAGCCCTTCCGGAGGCAGCTCCTACGAGCAGTACTTC. The rearrangement links TRBV4-3 to TRBJ2-7; maybe TRBD2 (5 bases). The CDR3 has 15 residues. Trimming left V 4 bases short and J 0 bases short, with 13 bases between. Germline V gives CDR1 LGHNA, CDR2 YSLEER.